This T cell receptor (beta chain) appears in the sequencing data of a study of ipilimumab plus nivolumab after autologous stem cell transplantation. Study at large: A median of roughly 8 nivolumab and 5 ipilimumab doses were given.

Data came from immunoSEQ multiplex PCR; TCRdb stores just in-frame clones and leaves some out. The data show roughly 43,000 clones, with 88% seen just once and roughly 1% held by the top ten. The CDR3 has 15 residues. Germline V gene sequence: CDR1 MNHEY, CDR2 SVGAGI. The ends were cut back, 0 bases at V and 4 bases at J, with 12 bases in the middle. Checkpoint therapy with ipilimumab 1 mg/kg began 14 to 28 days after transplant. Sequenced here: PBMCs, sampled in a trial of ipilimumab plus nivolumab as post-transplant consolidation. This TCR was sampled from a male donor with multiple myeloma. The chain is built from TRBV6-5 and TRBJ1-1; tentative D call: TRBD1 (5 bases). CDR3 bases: TGTGCCAGCAGTTACTCTTTTTCGGGGGGCACTGAAGCTTTCTTT. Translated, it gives CASSYSFSGGTEAFF.